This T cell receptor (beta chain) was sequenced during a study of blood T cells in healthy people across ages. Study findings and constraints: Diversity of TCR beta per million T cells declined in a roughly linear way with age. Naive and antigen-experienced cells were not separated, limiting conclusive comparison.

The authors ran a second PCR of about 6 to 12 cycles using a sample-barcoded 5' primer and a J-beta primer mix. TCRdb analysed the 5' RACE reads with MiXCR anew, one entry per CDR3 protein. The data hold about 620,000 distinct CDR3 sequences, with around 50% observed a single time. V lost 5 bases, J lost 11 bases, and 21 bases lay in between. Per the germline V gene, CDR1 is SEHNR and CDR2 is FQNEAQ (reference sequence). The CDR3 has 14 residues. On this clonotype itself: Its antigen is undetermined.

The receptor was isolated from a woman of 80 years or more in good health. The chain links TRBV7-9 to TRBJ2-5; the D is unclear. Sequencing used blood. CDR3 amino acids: CASSVPASRREQYF. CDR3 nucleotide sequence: TGTGCCAGCAGCGTACCGGCGTCCCGGCGTGAGCAGTACTTC.